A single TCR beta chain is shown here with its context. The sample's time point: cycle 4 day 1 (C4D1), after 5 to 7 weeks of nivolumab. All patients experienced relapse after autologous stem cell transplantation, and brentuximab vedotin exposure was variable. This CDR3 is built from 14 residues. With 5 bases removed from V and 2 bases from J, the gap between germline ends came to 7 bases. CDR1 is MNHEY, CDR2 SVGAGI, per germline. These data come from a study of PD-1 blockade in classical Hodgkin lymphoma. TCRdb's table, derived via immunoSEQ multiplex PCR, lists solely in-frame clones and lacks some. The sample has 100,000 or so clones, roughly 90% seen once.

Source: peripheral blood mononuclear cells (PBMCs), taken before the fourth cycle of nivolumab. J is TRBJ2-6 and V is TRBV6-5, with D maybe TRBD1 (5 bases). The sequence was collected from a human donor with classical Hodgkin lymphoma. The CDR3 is CASSPTAGANVLTF. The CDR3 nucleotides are TGTGCCAGCAGTCCGACAGCTGGGGCCAACGTCCTGACTTTC.